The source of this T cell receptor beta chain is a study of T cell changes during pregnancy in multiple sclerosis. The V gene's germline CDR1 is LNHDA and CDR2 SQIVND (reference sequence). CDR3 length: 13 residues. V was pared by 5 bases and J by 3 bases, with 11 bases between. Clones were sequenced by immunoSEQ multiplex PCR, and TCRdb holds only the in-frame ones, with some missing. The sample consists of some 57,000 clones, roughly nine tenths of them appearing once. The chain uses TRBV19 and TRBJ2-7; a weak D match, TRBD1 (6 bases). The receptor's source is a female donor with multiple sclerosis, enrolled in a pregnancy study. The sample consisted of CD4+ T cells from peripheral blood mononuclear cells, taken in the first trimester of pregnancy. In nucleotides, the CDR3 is TGTGCCAGTAGTCCAGGACAGATCTACGAGCAGTACTTC. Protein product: CASSPGQIYEQYF.